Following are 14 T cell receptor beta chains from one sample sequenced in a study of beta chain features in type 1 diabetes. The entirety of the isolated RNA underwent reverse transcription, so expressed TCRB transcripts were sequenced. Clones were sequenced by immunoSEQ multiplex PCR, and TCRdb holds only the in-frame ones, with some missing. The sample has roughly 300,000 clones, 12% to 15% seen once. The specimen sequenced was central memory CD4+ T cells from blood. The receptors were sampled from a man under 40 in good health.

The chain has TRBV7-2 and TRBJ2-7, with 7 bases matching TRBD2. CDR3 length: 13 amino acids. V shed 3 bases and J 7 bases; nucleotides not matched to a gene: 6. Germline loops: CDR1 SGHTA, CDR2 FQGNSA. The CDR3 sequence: CASSLAAGEEQYF. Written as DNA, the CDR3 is TGTGCCAGCAGCTTGGCGGCGGGGGAAGAGCAGTACTTC.

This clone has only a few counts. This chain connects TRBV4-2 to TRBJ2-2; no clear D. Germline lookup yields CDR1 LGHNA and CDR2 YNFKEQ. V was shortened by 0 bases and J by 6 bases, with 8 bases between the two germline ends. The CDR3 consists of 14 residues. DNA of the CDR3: TGTGCCAGCAGCCAAGATTATGGGTCCGGGGAGCTGTTTTTT. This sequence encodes CASSQDYGSGELFF.

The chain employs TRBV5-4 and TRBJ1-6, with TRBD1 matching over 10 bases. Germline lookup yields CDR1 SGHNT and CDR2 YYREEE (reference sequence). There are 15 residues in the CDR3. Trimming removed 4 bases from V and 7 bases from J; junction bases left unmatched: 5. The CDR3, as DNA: TGTGCCAGCAGCGCTGGACAGGGGGGCAATTCACCCCTCCACTTT. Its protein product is CASSAGQGGNSPLHF.

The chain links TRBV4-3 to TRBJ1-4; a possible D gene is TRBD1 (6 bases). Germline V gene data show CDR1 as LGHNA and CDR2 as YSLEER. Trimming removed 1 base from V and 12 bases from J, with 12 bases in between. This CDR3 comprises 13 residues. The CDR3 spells CASSQGWTEQLFF. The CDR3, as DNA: TGCGCCAGCAGCCAAGGGTGGACAGAACAACTGTTTTTT.

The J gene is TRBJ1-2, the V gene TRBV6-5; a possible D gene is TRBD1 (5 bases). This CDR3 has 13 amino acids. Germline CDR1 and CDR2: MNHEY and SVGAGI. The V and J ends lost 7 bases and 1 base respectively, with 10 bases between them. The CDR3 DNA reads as TGTGCCAGCATCGAACAGGTTAACTATGGCTACACCTTC. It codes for CASIEQVNYGYTF.

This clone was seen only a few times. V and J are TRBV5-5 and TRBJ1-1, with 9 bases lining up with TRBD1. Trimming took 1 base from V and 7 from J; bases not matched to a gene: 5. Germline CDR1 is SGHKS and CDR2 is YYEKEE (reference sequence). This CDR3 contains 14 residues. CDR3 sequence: CASSLRTGGGEAFF. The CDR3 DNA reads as TGTGCCAGCAGCTTGCGCACAGGGGGCGGTGAAGCTTTCTTT. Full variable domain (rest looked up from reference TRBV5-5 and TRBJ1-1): DAGVTQSPTHLIKTRGQQVTLRCSPISGHKSVSWYQQVLGQGPQFIFQYYEKEERGRGNFPDRFSARQFPNYSSELNVNALLLGDSALYLCASSLRTGGGEAFFGQGTRLTVV.

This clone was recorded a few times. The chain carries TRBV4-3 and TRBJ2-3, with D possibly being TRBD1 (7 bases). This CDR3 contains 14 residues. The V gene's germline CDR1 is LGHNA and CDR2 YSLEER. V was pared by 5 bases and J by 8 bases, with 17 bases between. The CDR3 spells CASSERGRGGTQYF. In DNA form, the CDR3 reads TGCGCCAGCAGCGAAAGGGGGCGGGGTGGTACGCAGTATTTT.

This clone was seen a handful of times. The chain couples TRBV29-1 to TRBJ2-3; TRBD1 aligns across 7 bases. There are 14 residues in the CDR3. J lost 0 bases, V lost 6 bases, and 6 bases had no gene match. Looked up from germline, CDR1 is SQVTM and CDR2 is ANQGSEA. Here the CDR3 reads CSVETGPSTDTQYF. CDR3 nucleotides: TGCAGCGTGGAGACAGGGCCAAGCACAGATACGCAGTATTTT.

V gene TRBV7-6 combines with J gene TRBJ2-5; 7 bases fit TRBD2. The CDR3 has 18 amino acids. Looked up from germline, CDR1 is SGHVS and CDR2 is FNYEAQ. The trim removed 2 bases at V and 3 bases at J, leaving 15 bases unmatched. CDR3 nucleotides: TGTGCCAGCAGCTTAAATGTGGCTAGCGGTCCTTTTAAAGAGACCCAGTACTTC. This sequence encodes CASSLNVASGPFKETQYF.

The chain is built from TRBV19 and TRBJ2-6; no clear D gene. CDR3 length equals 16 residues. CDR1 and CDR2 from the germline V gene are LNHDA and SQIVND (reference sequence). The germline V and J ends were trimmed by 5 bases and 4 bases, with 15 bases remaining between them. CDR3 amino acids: CASSALGRRGANVLTF. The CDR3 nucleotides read TGTGCCAGTAGTGCCTTGGGTCGTCGCGGGGCCAACGTCCTGACTTTC.

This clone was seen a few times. The CDR3 loop is CASSLGRTLDTQYF. The CDR3 DNA reads as TGTGCCAGCAGCCTGGGACGGACGCTGGATACGCAGTATTTT. The chain combines TRBV7-9 with TRBJ2-3; perhaps D is TRBD1 or TRBD2 (5 bases each). CDR1 and CDR2 from the germline V gene are SEHNR and FQNEAQ (reference sequence). The V end was cut by 5 bases, the J end by 6 bases, with 15 bases between. CDR3 length: 14 amino acids.

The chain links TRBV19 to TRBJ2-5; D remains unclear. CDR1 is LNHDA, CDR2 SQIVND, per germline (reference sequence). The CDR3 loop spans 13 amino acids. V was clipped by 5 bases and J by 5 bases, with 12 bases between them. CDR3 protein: CASSDVNSETQYF. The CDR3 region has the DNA TGTGCCAGTAGTGACGTCAATTCGGAGACCCAGTACTTC.

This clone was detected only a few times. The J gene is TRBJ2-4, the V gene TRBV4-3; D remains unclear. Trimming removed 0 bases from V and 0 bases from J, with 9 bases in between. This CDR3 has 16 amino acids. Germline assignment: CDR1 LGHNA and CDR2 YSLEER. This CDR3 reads CASSQEWALAKNIQYF. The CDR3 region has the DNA TGCGCCAGCAGCCAAGAGTGGGCTCTAGCCAAAAACATTCAGTACTTC.

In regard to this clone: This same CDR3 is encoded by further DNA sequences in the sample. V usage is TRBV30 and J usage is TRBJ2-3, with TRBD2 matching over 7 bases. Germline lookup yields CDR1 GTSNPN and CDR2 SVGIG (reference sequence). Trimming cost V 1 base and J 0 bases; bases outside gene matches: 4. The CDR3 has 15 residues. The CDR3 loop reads CAWSGASGSTDTQYF. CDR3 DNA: TGTGCCTGGAGTGGAGCTAGCGGAAGCACAGATACGCAGTATTTT.